The 10 T cell receptor beta chains reported below all come from one sample, sequenced in a study of long-term antiretroviral therapy in people with HIV. It was version v3.0 of the immunoSEQ assay that was run at survey level. The protocol was immunoSEQ multiplex PCR, while the TCRdb copy is restricted to in-frame clones and leaves out a portion. The sample shows 20,000 to 25,000 clones, about four fifths of them seen only once. The sample in question was unsorted PBMCs, obtained 0.2 years after starting antiretroviral therapy. These receptors were collected from a woman between 25 and 40 years old with HIV.

This chain links TRBV11-1 with TRBJ1-6; 7 bases match TRBD1. In germline, CDR1 is SGHAT, CDR2 FQDESV (reference sequence). The CDR3 contains 16 residues. V dropped 4 bases and J dropped 4; count of bases not matched to a gene: 7. CDR3 residues: CASSYQGQLYNSPLHF. CDR3 coding DNA: TGTGCCAGCAGCTATCAGGGACAGCTTTATAATTCACCCCTCCACTTT.

V and J are TRBV5-4 and TRBJ2-7; D unclear. Trimming took 3 bases from V and 7 from J, leaving 11 bases between them. Per germline, CDR1 SGHNT and CDR2 YYREEE (reference sequence). CDR3 length equals 12 residues. DNA of the CDR3: TGTGCCAGCAGCTCCATTGATCGGGAGCAGTACTTC. The encoded protein is CASSSIDREQYF.

The chain joins TRBV30 to TRBJ1-2, with TRBD1 identical over 8 bases. The junction had 7 bases not matched to a gene; V was cut back by 2 bases and J by 2 bases. CDR1 and CDR2 (germline): GTSNPN, SVGIG (reference sequence). The length of the CDR3 is 15 residues. For the CDR3, the DNA is TGTGCCTGGAGTCCCGGACAGGGTTACAACTATGGCTACACCTTC. This gives the protein CAWSPGQGYNYGYTF.

The chain combines TRBV10-3 with TRBJ2-5; D unresolved. The CDR3 covers 14 residues. Between the trimmed V and J ends, which lost 3 bases and 4 bases, there was a span of 12 bases. Germline CDR1 ENHRY, CDR2 SYGVKD. The CDR3 bases are TGTGCCATCAGTGAAATGGGCAGCCGAGAGACCCAGTACTTC. This codes for CAISEMGSRETQYF.

This clone was seen more than once but under ten times. J is TRBJ2-7 and V is TRBV12-5; D remains ambiguous. The CDR3 loop spans 13 amino acids. Germline lookup yields CDR1 LGHNT and CDR2 FRNRAP. V gave up 7 bases and J gave up 1 base, with 11 bases separating them. The CDR3: CASALALSYEQYF. The CDR3 region has the DNA TGTGCTAGTGCCCTGGCGCTATCCTACGAGCAGTACTTC.

This chain uses TRBV14 with TRBJ1-6; no clear D gene. Trimming removed 3 bases at V and 2 bases at J, with 11 bases between. The CDR3 runs 16 residues. CDR1 and CDR2 (germline): SGHDN, FVKESK. The CDR3: CASSHLGSAYNSPLHF. CDR3 DNA: TGTGCCAGCAGCCATCTGGGCTCGGCCTATAATTCACCCCTCCACTTT.

The rearrangement links TRBV9 to TRBJ2-1, with a weak D call TRBD2 (6 bases). There are 15 residues in the CDR3. Trimming removed 2 bases from V and 0 bases from J, with 9 bases in between. The germline V gene has CDR1 SGDLS and CDR2 YYNGEE. The CDR3 is CASSVAGFSYNEQFF. Here the CDR3 DNA reads TGTGCCAGCAGCGTCGCGGGGTTCTCCTACAATGAGCAGTTCTTC.

The V call is TRBV4-2, the J call TRBJ1-2, with TRBD1 matching over 10 bases. The CDR3 totals 14 residues. V lost 1 base and J lost 6; bases outside the gene matches: 2. Germline V gives CDR1 LGHNA, CDR2 YNFKEQ. CDR3 sequence reads: CASSQGDRGNGYTF. DNA of the CDR3: TGTGCCAGCAGCCAAGGGGACAGGGGAAATGGCTACACCTTC.

The chain couples TRBV30 to TRBJ1-5, with D perhaps TRBD1 (5 bases). Germline V lookup: CDR1 GTSNPN, CDR2 SVGIG (reference sequence). V was pared by 0 bases and J by 11 bases, with 17 bases between. The CDR3 has 14 residues. CDR3 DNA: TGTGCCTGGAGTGTACAGGAGGGCTTAAGGGCCCAGCATTTT. It encodes CAWSVQEGLRAQHF.

The chain uses TRBV7-3 and TRBJ1-1; D call uncertain. V was pared by 2 bases and J by 0 bases, with 7 bases between. The CDR3 extends over 14 amino acids. Per the germline V gene, CDR1 is SGHTA and CDR2 is FQGTGA. CDR3 sequence: CASSLGPMNTEAFF. The CDR3 coding sequence is TGTGCCAGCAGCTTAGGACCGATGAACACTGAAGCTTTCTTT.